One TCR beta chain is described in this entry. The sample providers were healthy Caucasian people from Russia, aged roughly 6 to 95. This specimen comes from a study of blood T cells in healthy people across ages. The second PCR ran about 6 to 11 cycles with a sample-barcoded 5' primer and J-beta primers. TCRdb redid the calling of the 5' RACE reads with MiXCR, one entry per CDR3 protein. This sample has 1,300,000 or so distinct CDR3 sequences, with 59% found just once. This CDR3 has 12 residues. Germline V lookup: CDR1 LGHDT, CDR2 YNNKEL (reference sequence). V lost 1 base, J lost 9 bases, and 10 bases lay in between.

Specimen: blood. The J gene is TRBJ2-7, the V gene TRBV3-1, with D unresolved. The receptor's source is a man younger than 30 in good health. The CDR3, as DNA: TGTGCCAGCAGCCAAGTAGACGGCTTGCAGTACTTC. It is translated as CASSQVDGLQYF.